This T cell receptor (beta chain) was identified in a study of type 1 regulatory T cells. Study summary: T-allo10 is an in vitro-generated, Tr1-enriched CD4 T cell product specific for alloantigen. The study's findings and limits: Type 1 regulatory T cells had a more restricted TCR repertoire than non-type 1 regulatory T cells.

One entry per CDR3 protein results from TCRdb running MiXCR on the reads. This table has about 62,000 distinct CDR3 sequences, approximately 60% appearing once. Germline CDR1 and CDR2: SGHRS and YFSETQ. Trimming took off 1 base at V and 3 bases at J, with 13 bases between the two ends. CDR3 size: 15 residues. This clonotype was seen repeatedly, ten times or more. Its antigen is currently unknown. This sequence joins TRBV5-1 and TRBJ2-5; D gene ambiguous. This clonotype originated in a human donor in good health. Material: cultured non-Tr1 T cells, either the whole culture or a sorted T cell fraction (not recorded which). As DNA, the CDR3 is TGCGCCAGCAGCTTGACCCAAACGGGTAAAGAGACCCAGTACTTC. Its protein product is CASSLTQTGKETQYF.